The 27 T cell receptor beta chains given below trace back to one sample, sequenced in a study of CD8 T cells in ankylosing spondylitis. TCRdb ran MiXCR on the 5' RACE reads and lists one entry per CDR3 protein. Seen here are 15,000 to 20,000 distinct CDR3 sequences, 8.2% observed once, and the top ten hold less than 40%. The sample taken for sequencing was blood. These TCRs come from a male donor with ankylosing spondylitis or in good health (not recorded which).

This clonotype was seen ten or more times. The V and J genes are TRBV12-3 or TRBV12-4 and TRBJ1-1, with 7 positions matching TRBD1. The CDR3 is 14 residues long. The V segment lost 5 bases and the J segment 4 bases; nucleotides outside the gene matches: 7. The CDR3 DNA follows: TGTGCCAGCAGTCCTGACAGGGCGGGCACTGAAGCTTTCTTT. Amino acids: CASSPDRAGTEAFF.

At least ten counts were recorded for this clonotype. V gene TRBV20-1 combines with J gene TRBJ2-1, with 13 nucleotides matching TRBD2. In germline, CDR1 is DFQATT, CDR2 SNEGSKA (reference sequence). With V trimmed by 3 bases and J by 7 bases, 3 bases remained unmatched. There are 14 residues in the CDR3. CDR3 nucleotides: TGCAGTGCTAGTGGGACTAGCGGGATTAATGAGCAGTTCTTC. Amino acids: CSASGTSGINEQFF.

This clonotype showed up many times. The rearrangement uses TRBV5-1 and TRBJ2-2; 10 nucleotides match TRBD1. Germline V gives CDR1 SGHRS, CDR2 YFSETQ. With 3 bases clipped from V and 3 bases from J, the junction kept 2 bases outside the gene matches. CDR3 size: 15 residues. The CDR3 loop is CASSWTGGYTGELFF. CDR3 DNA sequence: TGCGCCAGCAGCTGGACAGGGGGTTACACCGGGGAGCTGTTTTTT.

There are many counts of this clonotype. V gene TRBV20-1 combines with J gene TRBJ2-1; D remains ambiguous. Deletions cut 1 base from V and 4 bases from J, with 14 bases between. Per germline, CDR1 DFQATT and CDR2 SNEGSKA (reference sequence). The CDR3 runs 15 residues. The CDR3 region is CSARVRSATYNEQFF. The CDR3 coding sequence is TGCAGTGCTAGAGTCCGGAGCGCAACTTACAATGAGCAGTTCTTC.

This clonotype was seen ten or more times. The J gene is TRBJ2-3, the V gene TRBV5-1; possibly TRBD1 for D (5 bases). V was clipped by 0 bases and J by 4 bases, with 12 bases between them. From germline, CDR1 is SGHRS and CDR2 YFSETQ. There are 15 residues in the CDR3. In DNA, the CDR3 is TGCGCCAGCAGCTTGGAAGGCAGGGATCCAGATACGCAGTATTTT. It specifies CASSLEGRDPDTQYF.

This clonotype was seen ten or more times. This chain joins TRBV20-1 and TRBJ2-2; D is ambiguous. This CDR3 is 14 amino acids long. Trimming cost V 1 base and J 1 base, with 7 bases left between them. The germline CDR1 and CDR2 sequences are DFQATT and SNEGSKA (reference sequence). CDR3 sequence reads: CSARVSRNTGELFF. CDR3 bases: TGCAGTGCTAGAGTCTCCAGGAACACCGGGGAGCTGTTTTTT.

This clonotype occurred many times. J is TRBJ1-3 and V is TRBV28, with 7 bases aligning to TRBD1. Unmatched junction bases numbered 4, after V lost 2 bases and J lost 3 bases. This CDR3 is 15 amino acids long. CDR1 and CDR2 from the germline V gene are MDHEN and SYDVKM. DNA for the CDR3: TGTGCCAGCAGTTTACAGACAGGGCTTGGAAACACCATATATTTT. This gives the protein CASSLQTGLGNTIYF.

Only a few counts were recorded for this clonotype. This rearrangement joins TRBV11-2 to TRBJ2-1, with D possibly being TRBD2 (5 bases). V shed 0 bases and J shed 0 bases, with 18 bases lying between them. CDR1 and CDR2 (germline): SGHAT, FQNNGV. The CDR3 is 19 amino acids. CDR3 nucleotides: TGTGCCAGCAGCTTAGATTCGAGGGCGGGCTCCGTCTCCTACAATGAGCAGTTCTTC. As protein: CASSLDSRAGSVSYNEQFF.

In this sample, this clonotype turned up many times. V and J are TRBV7-3 and TRBJ2-1, with D possibly matching TRBD1 (5 bases). Between the trimmed V and J ends, which lost 4 bases and 9 bases, there was a span of 16 bases. The CDR3 spans 14 residues. CDR1 and CDR2 (germline): SGHTA, FQGTGA. The CDR3 DNA reads as TGTGCCAGCAGCTGGGGCGGCTCGGGCGGTGAGCAGTTCTTC. Protein product: CASSWGGSGGEQFF.

The CDR3 is CASSRGGQETQYF. The DNA of the CDR3 is TGTGCCTCCTCCCGGGGGGGCCAAGAGACCCAGTACTTC. This chain connects TRBV30 to TRBJ2-5; 8 bases align to TRBD2. V lost 7 bases and J lost 1; bases outside the gene matches: 5. Germline V gene data show CDR1 as GTSNPN and CDR2 as SVGIG (reference sequence). The CDR3 totals 13 residues.

V gene TRBV30 combines with J gene TRBJ1-1; possible D gene TRBD1, 6 bases. Trimming removed 3 bases from V and 2 bases from J, with 16 bases in between. CDR3 length: 15 amino acids. The V gene's germline CDR1 is GTSNPN and CDR2 SVGIG (reference sequence). CDR3 sequence reads: CAWRSPGHGNTEAFF. CDR3 nucleotide sequence: TGTGCCTGGAGGTCCCCGGGACACGGAAACACTGAAGCTTTCTTT. The full variable domain, completed using reference TRBV30 and TRBJ1-1, is SQTIHQWPATLVQPVGSPLSLECTVEGTSNPNLYWYRQAAGRGLQLLFYSVGIGQISSEVPQNLSASRPQDRQFILSSKKLLLSDSGFYLCAWRSPGHGNTEAFFGQGTRLTVV.

This clonotype was observed at least ten times. This chain connects TRBV20-1 to TRBJ1-4; a possible D gene is TRBD1 (5 bases). This CDR3 spans 13 amino acids. From germline, CDR1 is DFQATT and CDR2 SNEGSKA (reference sequence). The V end lost 6 bases, the J end lost 5 bases, and 13 bases lay between the germline ends. CDR3 sequence: CSASAGRNEKLFF. The CDR3 DNA sequence: TGCAGTGCATCAGCAGGGCGAAATGAAAAACTGTTTTTT.

By its share, this clonotype is medium-sized. The chain has TRBV12-3 or TRBV12-4 and TRBJ1-1; D is unclear. Between the trimmed V and J ends, which lost 6 bases and 11 bases, there was a span of 13 bases. This CDR3 has 11 residues. CDR3: CASSQGGEAFF. CDR3 in DNA: TGTGCCAGCAGCCAAGGTGGTGAGGCTTTCTTT.

The V and J genes are TRBV9 and TRBJ2-3, with 8 bases identical to TRBD1. The CDR3 has 17 amino acids. Trimming took 4 bases from V and 2 from J; bases not matched to a gene: 12. Germline CDR1 SGDLS, CDR2 YYNGEE. CDR3 sequence: CASSSPPDRAFTDTQYF. Written as DNA, the CDR3 is TGTGCCAGCAGCTCCCCGCCGGACAGGGCGTTCACAGATACGCAGTATTTT.

At least ten counts were recorded for this clonotype. The chain joins TRBV12-3 or TRBV12-4 to TRBJ1-5, with unresolved D. This CDR3 is 14 amino acids long. Trimming left V 1 base short and J 3 bases short, with 7 bases between. CDR3 amino acids: CASSLGLLNQPQHF. DNA of the CDR3: TGTGCCAGCAGTTTAGGGCTACTCAATCAGCCCCAGCATTTT.

This clonotype was picked up many times. V usage is TRBV20-1 and J usage is TRBJ2-3; D is possibly TRBD1 (5 bases). The V gene lost 5 bases and the J gene lost 12 bases, with 15 bases spanning the gap. CDR1 is DFQATT, CDR2 SNEGSKA, per germline (reference sequence). The CDR3 runs to 11 residues. CDR3 region: CSAEQALLQYF. The CDR3 DNA reads as TGCAGTGCTGAACAGGCTTTGTTACAGTATTTT.

V is TRBV29-1 and J is TRBJ2-1; the D call may be TRBD1 or TRBD2 (6 bases each). CDR1 and CDR2 from the germline V gene are SQVTM and ANQGSEA. The CDR3 length is 14 residues. The V end was cut by 2 bases, the J end by 2 bases, with 10 bases between. CDR3 loop: CSVETGRTYNEQFF. The DNA for the CDR3 is TGCAGCGTTGAAACAGGGAGGACCTACAATGAGCAGTTCTTC.

This clonotype came up a few times. The DNA of the CDR3 is TGTGCCAGCAGCTTAGGACTAGCGAGGGGGAATGAGCAGTTCTTC. It yields the protein CASSLGLARGNEQFF. The rearrangement joins TRBV7-3 to TRBJ2-1; 9 nucleotides align to TRBD2. The CDR3 sequence is 15 residues long. V lost 2 bases to trimming and J lost 7 bases; unmatched junction nucleotides: 6. Germline CDR1 SGHTA, CDR2 FQGTGA.

At least ten counts were recorded for this clonotype. J is TRBJ1-4 and V is TRBV10-3; TRBD1 matches 10 bases. CDR1 and CDR2 (germline): ENHRY, SYGVKD. CDR3 length: 16 amino acids. With V trimmed by 3 bases and J by 3 bases, 4 bases remained unmatched. For the CDR3, the DNA is TGTGCCATCAGTGATCCCGGACAGGGGGCTAATGAAAAACTGTTTTTT. The encoded protein is CAISDPGQGANEKLFF.

This clonotype was counted a few times. The chain recombines TRBV30 with TRBJ2-5; D unclear. Germline V lookup: CDR1 GTSNPN, CDR2 SVGIG (reference sequence). Trimming took 0 bases from V and 5 from J, leaving 13 bases between them. This CDR3 contains 14 residues. DNA for the CDR3: TGTGCCTGGAGTGTACCGAAGGGTGGCGAGACCCAGTACTTC. This translates into CAWSVPKGGETQYF.

This clonotype was seen many times. V is TRBV7-9 and J is TRBJ1-1; no firm D call. This CDR3 region has 14 residues. V was shortened by 5 bases and J by 6 bases, with 16 bases between the two germline ends. Germline V CDR1 and CDR2: SEHNR, FQNEAQ (reference sequence). This CDR3 is CASSLETRAAEAFF. The CDR3 nucleotides read TGTGCCAGCAGCCTGGAGACAAGGGCAGCTGAAGCTTTCTTT.

There are many counts of this clonotype. This sequence joins TRBV3-1 and TRBJ2-1; D uncertain. The CDR3 is made up of 14 amino acids. V was trimmed by 1 base and J by 1 base, leaving 5 bases between them. Germline CDR1 and CDR2: LGHDT and YNNKEL (reference sequence). CDR3 in DNA: TGTGCCAGCAGCCAAGCCGAGTCCTACAATGAGCAGTTCTTC. As protein: CASSQAESYNEQFF.

The chain carries TRBV6-2 or TRBV6-3 and TRBJ2-2; 9 positions agree with TRBD1. Trimming removed 8 bases from V and 5 bases from J; junction bases left unmatched: 3. The CDR3 has 13 amino acids. Germline CDR1 is MNHEY and CDR2 is SVGEGT. This chain's CDR3 is CASATGGTGELFF. The DNA of the CDR3 is TGTGCCAGCGCGACAGGGGGAACCGGGGAGCTGTTTTTT.

This clonotype was detected ten times or more. The gene calls are TRBV5-1 and TRBJ1-1; 8 bases align to TRBD1. The CDR3 runs to 13 residues. V gave up 2 bases and J gave up 5 bases; unmatched junction bases: 2. Germline CDR1 is SGHRS and CDR2 is YFSETQ. CDR3 in amino acids: CASSFTGGTEAFF. CDR3 sequence (DNA): TGCGCCAGCAGCTTTACAGGGGGGACTGAAGCTTTCTTT. The variable domain in full, completed from reference TRBV5-1 and TRBJ1-1, reads KAGVTQTPRYLIKTRGQQVTLSCSPISGHRSVSWYQQTPGQGLQFLFEYFSETQRNKGNFPGRFSGRQFSNSRSEMNVSTLELGDSALYLCASSFTGGTEAFFGQGTRLTVV.

This clonotype has ten or more counts. The V call is TRBV5-1, the J call TRBJ2-1, with D maybe TRBD2 (5 bases). V lost 0 bases to trimming and J lost 0 bases, with 7 bases between them. The CDR3 is 15 residues long. Germline CDR1 is SGHRS and CDR2 is YFSETQ. CDR3 sequence: CASSLVRDSYNEQFF. The CDR3 bases are TGCGCCAGCAGCTTGGTCCGGGACTCCTACAATGAGCAGTTCTTC. The whole variable domain, filled in from reference TRBV5-1 and TRBJ2-1, reads KAGVTQTPRYLIKTRGQQVTLSCSPISGHRSVSWYQQTPGQGLQFLFEYFSETQRNKGNFPGRFSGRQFSNSRSEMNVSTLELGDSALYLCASSLVRDSYNEQFFGPGTRLTVL.

The J gene is TRBJ2-7, the V gene TRBV6-2 or TRBV6-3, with D perhaps assigned TRBD1 or TRBD2 (5 bases each). With 8 bases removed from V and 2 bases from J, the gap between germline ends came to 13 bases. The CDR3 spans 13 residues. Germline V lookup: CDR1 MNHEY, CDR2 SVGEGT. CDR3 residues: CASGGQGTYEQYF. CDR3 DNA: TGTGCCAGCGGCGGGCAGGGAACCTACGAGCAGTACTTC.

This clonotype was seen at least ten times. The CDR3 region has the DNA TGTGCCATCAGAAGGACAGGGGCGAACACCGGGGAGCTGTTTTTT. It encodes CAIRRTGANTGELFF. The chain couples TRBV10-3 to TRBJ2-2; 9 bases map to TRBD1. This CDR3 comprises 15 residues. Germline loops: CDR1 ENHRY, CDR2 SYGVKD. V lost 6 bases and J lost 0; bases outside the gene matches: 2.